The clone carrying this T cell receptor beta chain was found a few times. The sample originates from a study of T cells after yellow fever vaccination. TCRdb called the 5' RACE reads again in MiXCR, with one record for every CDR3 protein. The sample has roughly 74,000 distinct CDR3 sequences, more than 5.5% seen once. The germline gives CDR1 LNHDA, CDR2 SQIVND (reference sequence). Trimming left V 5 bases short and J 4 bases short, with 20 bases between. The CDR3 covers 17 residues. The gene calls are TRBV19 and TRBJ2-2, with a possible D match to TRBD2 (5 bases). The source is a man aged 18 to 35 who received the YFV17D yellow fever vaccine. Sample: CD8+ T cells sorted from PBMCs, taken 5 to 6 days after the first yellow fever vaccination. DNA for the CDR3: TGTGCCAGTAGTCCTGCCCCCGGGGTCCGGAGCACCGGGGAGCTGTTTTTT. Translated, it gives CASSPAPGVRSTGELFF.